This TCR beta chain was captured in a study of blood T cell repertoires in COVID-19. Study-level background: Samples came from the United States, Italy and Spain, spanning acute and convalescent COVID-19.

In the original workflow: Estimation of nucleated cell counts relied on the amplification of reference gene primers. Measured with immunoSEQ multiplex PCR; TCRdb has only the in-frame clones, and not every one. V and J calls plus clone size are reproduced from that table; the DNA served to infer D and trimming. Of 25,000 to 35,000 clones listed, 65% to 90% are singletons. Germline assignment: CDR1 MNHEY and CDR2 SMNVEV (reference sequence). The CDR3 sequence is 14 residues long. The V end was cut by 2 bases, the J end by 4 bases, with 9 bases between. The sequence was collected from a man between 65 and 85 years old with active COVID-19. The V call is TRBV27, the J call TRBJ2-1, with D possibly TRBD2 on 6 matching bases. The sample comprised peripheral blood. The CDR3 sequence: CASSLAGYYNEQFF. The CDR3 DNA reads as TGTGCCAGCAGTTTAGCGGGGTATTACAATGAGCAGTTCTTC.